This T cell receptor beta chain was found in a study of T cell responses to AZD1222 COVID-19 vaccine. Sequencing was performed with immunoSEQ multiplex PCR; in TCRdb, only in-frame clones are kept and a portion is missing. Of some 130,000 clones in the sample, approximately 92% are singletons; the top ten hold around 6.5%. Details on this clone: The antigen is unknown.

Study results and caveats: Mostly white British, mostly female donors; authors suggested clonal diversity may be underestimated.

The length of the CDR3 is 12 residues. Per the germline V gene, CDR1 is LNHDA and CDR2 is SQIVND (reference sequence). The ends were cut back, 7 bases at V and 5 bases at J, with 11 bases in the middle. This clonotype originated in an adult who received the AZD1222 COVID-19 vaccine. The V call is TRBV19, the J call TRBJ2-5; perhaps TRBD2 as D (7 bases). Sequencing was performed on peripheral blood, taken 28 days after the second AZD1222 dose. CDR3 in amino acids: CASKGGAETQYF. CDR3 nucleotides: TGTGCCAGTAAAGGGGGGGCGGAGACCCAGTACTTC.